This T cell receptor (beta chain) is from a study of regulatory T cells in long-lasting Graves disease. Study background: Graves' patients, newly diagnosed, had taken antithyroid drugs under 3 months. The study, taken as a whole, reports: Persistent disease showed a preference for TRBV28, TRBJ1-2 and TRBJ2-5.

To make TCR beta libraries, researchers used iRepertoire HTBI primers and Arm-PCR of CDR3 regions. TCRdb analysed the multiplex PCR reads with MiXCR anew, one entry per CDR3 protein. The data show over 200,000 distinct CDR3 sequences, around 19% seen once. Trimming removed 2 bases at V and 3 bases at J, with 5 bases between. The CDR3 sequence is 13 residues long. Germline CDR1 and CDR2: SGHAT and FQNNGV. At least ten counts were recorded for this clonotype. Its antigen is undetermined. Stated time point: newly diagnosed GD, antithyroid drugs for less than 3 months. Making the TCR library involved RNA that had been extracted from PBMCs. The same specimen was also included in a second study, on T cells in Graves' hyperthyroidism and ophthalmopathy. Per that study: An initial round of RT-PCR targeting the TCR CDR3 relied on the HTBI primer set. Most thyroid clonotypes that were expanded above 0.001 also turned up in blood.

The origin of this receptor is a young woman with Graves disease. The chain has TRBV11-2 and TRBJ1-5; D call uncertain. Sequences were derived from peripheral blood mononuclear cells (PBMCs), sampled at new diagnosis, from a patient treated with antithyroid drugs. The CDR3 loop is CASSLSDNQPQHF. The CDR3 region has the DNA TGTGCCAGCAGCTTAAGCGACAATCAGCCCCAGCATTTT.